This TCR beta chain was captured by sequencing in a study of technical replicates of blood from several donors. Profiling relied on immunoSEQ multiplex PCR, and the TCRdb table lists in-frame clones only, not all of them. Of around 53,000 clones listed, 92% are singletons. This CDR3 is 18 amino acids long. V was cut by 3 bases and J by 7 bases, with 28 bases left in between. Per germline, CDR1 PRHDT and CDR2 FYEKMQ (reference sequence). The receptor comes from a human donor in good health. Some clones in this sample may be carry-over from other donors' samples. Sequenced input: PBMCs. This chain connects TRBV13 to TRBJ2-7, with D perhaps matching TRBD2 (6 bases). The CDR3 here is CASSFSLLGGGSAGEQYF. The CDR3 DNA reads TGTGCCAGCAGCTTTTCGCTTTTGGGTGGAGGTAGTGCGGGGGAGCAGTACTTC.